This T cell receptor beta chain was recorded in a study of T-cell reconstitution after alpha-beta-depleted transplantation in children. This clonotype was recorded many times. Its target is not known. Overall study findings and caveats: Surviving recipient T cells and thymic progenitors accounted for the high day-60 TCRbeta diversity observed in some patients. T cells produced anew were the main source of T-cell counts and diversity one year after transplant. About two months after transplant, alpha-beta T cells reportedly came from several hundred expanded graft clones.

The CDR3 totals 13 residues. The V and J ends lost 3 bases and 7 bases respectively, with 12 bases between them. Looked up from germline, CDR1 is KGHSH and CDR2 is LQKENI. Preparation of the TCRbeta library used unique molecular identifiers. TCRdb redid the calling of the PCR reads with MiXCR, one entry per CDR3 protein. The data show approximately 300,000 distinct CDR3 sequences, less than 9.5% seen once. Sequencing was performed on peripheral blood, taken 360 days after TCRalphabeta/CD19-depleted stem cell transplant. This chain connects TRBV18 to TRBJ1-1; maybe TRBD1 (6 bases). The TCR comes from a female patient aged 2 to 10 who had a stem cell transplant for Fanconi anemia, so the T cells may come from the graft donor. The CDR3 spells CASSPGGGSEAFF. CDR3 nucleotides: TGTGCCAGCTCACCCGGAGGGGGAAGTGAAGCTTTCTTT.